This TCR beta chain was identified during a study of blood T cell repertoires in COVID-19. Study-wide context: From the United States, Italy and Spain came samples of acute and convalescent COVID-19.

Libraries were prepared by immunoSEQ multiplex PCR; TCRdb keeps only in-frame clonotypes and omits some of them. The data hold 150,000 to 200,000 clones, with around four fifths observed a single time. About this clone: Germline is not matched at one junction end, which may reflect a read error.

The sequence was collected from a woman aged 55-75 years who had recovered from COVID-19. The sample taken for sequencing was PBMCs or T cells enriched from blood (not recorded which).

CDR3 sequence (DNA): TGTGCCAGCGGCCAAAATGGCAGGGCTGGCTACACCTTC. This translates into CASGQNGRAGYTF. The V and J genes are TRBV3-1 (or the pseudogene TRBV3-2) and TRBJ1-2, with D possibly matching TRBD1 (5 bases). Germline V gene data show CDR1 as LGHDT and CDR2 as YNNKEL (reference sequence). The length of the CDR3 is 13 residues.